This T cell receptor beta chain originates from a study of blood T cells in healthy people across ages. This clonotype was seen at least ten times. Its antigen is unknown. A second PCR, run for about 6 to 12 cycles, used a sample-barcoded 5' primer plus a J-beta primer mix. Each cDNA molecule carried a tag from a template-switch adaptor that contained 12 random nucleotides. MiXCR, applied by TCRdb to the 5' RACE reads, yields one record per CDR3 protein. The data hold about 840,000 distinct CDR3 sequences, with roughly 28% observed a single time. Study-wide results and limits: Long-lived donors carried more naive CD4+ cells and greater diversity than aged donors. PBMCs went unsorted, and a conclusive naive versus antigen-experienced comparison was therefore prevented.

V lost 1 base and J 4 bases, leaving 10 bases between the germline ends. This CDR3 is built from 14 residues. The same sample was also used in a study of T cells of mothers and their children. That work contributes: For the second PCR, the M1S primer put in sample barcodes and 2-4 random nucleotides.

The chain employs TRBV12-3 or TRBV12-4 and TRBJ1-2, with D unclear. Specimen: blood. This TCR came from a woman aged 40 to 50 in good health. The CDR3 loop reads CASSLEYYGYGYTF. CDR3 DNA sequence: TGTGCCAGCAGTTTAGAGTATTATGGCTATGGCTACACCTTC.